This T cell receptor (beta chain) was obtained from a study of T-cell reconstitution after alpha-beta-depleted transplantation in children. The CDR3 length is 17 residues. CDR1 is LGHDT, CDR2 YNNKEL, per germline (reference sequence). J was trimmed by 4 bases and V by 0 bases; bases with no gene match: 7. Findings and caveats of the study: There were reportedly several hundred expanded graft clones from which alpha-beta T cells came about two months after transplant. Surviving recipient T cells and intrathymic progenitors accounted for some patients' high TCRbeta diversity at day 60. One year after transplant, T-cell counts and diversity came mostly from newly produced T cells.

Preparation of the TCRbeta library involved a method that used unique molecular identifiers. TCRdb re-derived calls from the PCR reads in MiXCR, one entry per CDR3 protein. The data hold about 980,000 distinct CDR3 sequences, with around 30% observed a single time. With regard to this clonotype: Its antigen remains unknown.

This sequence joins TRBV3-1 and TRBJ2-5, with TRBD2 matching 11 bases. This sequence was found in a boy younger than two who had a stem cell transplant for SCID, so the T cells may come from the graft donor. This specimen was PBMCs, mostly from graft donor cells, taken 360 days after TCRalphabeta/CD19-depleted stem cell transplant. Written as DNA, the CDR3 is TGTGCCAGCAGCCAAGATCCGGGACTAGCGGTTGGAGAGACCCAGTACTTC. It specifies CASSQDPGLAVGETQYF.